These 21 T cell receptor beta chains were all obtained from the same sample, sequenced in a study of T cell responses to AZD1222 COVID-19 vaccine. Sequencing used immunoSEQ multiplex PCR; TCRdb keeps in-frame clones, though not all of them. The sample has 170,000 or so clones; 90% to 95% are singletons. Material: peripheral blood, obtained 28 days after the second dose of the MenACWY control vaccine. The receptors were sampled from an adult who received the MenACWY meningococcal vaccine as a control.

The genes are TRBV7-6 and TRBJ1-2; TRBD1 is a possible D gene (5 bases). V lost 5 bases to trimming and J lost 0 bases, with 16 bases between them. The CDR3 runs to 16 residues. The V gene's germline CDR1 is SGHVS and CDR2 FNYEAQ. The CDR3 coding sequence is TGTGCCAGCAGCCTAGGGCCTCAGGGAACTAACTATGGCTACACCTTC. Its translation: CASSLGPQGTNYGYTF.

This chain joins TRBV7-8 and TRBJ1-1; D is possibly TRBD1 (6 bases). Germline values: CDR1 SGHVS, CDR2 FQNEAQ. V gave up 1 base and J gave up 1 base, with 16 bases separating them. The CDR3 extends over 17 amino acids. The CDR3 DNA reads TGTGCCAGCAGCTTAGGTACAGGGATGTATTCGAACACTGAAGCTTTCTTT. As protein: CASSLGTGMYSNTEAFF.

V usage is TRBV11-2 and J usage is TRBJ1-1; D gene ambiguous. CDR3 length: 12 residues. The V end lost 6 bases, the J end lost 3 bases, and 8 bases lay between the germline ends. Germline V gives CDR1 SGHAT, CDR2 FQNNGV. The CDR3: CASSSIYTEAFF. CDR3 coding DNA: TGTGCCAGCAGTTCGATCTACACTGAAGCTTTCTTT.

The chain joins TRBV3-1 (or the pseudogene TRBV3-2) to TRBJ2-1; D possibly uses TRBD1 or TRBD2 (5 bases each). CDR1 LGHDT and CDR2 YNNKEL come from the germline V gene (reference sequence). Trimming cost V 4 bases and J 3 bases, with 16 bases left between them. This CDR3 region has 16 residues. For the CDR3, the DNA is TGTGCCAGCAGCCGGCCGGGACGCATCCACTACAATGAGCAGTTCTTC. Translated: CASSRPGRIHYNEQFF.

CDR3 amino acids: CASSTRQGVVAEAFF. In nucleotides, the CDR3 is TGTGCCAGCAGCACCCGACAGGGGGTCGTAGCTGAAGCTTTCTTT. This chain uses TRBV4-2 with TRBJ1-1; 9 bases agree with TRBD1. CDR3 length equals 15 residues. Germline V CDR1 and CDR2: LGHNA, YNFKEQ. The ends lost 5 bases at V and 6 bases at J; junction bases unmatched: 10.

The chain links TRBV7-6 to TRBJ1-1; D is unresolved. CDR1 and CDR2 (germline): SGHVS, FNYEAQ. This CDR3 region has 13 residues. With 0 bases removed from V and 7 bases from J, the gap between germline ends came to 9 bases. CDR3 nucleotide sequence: TGTGCCAGCAGCTTAGCGGGTCCAGGTGAAGCTTTCTTT. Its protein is CASSLAGPGEAFF. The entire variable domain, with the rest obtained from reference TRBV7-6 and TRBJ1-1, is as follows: GAGVSQSPRYKVTKRGQDVALRCDPISGHVSLYWYRQALGQGPEFLTYFNYEAQQDKSGLPNDRFSAERPEGSISTLTIQRTEQRDSAMYRCASSLAGPGEAFFGQGTRLTVV.

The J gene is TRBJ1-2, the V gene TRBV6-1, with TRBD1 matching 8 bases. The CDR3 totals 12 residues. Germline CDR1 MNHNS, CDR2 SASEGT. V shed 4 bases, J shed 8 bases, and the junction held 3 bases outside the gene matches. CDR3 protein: CASSGGQGGYTF. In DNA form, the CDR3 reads TGTGCCAGCAGTGGAGGACAGGGCGGCTACACCTTC.

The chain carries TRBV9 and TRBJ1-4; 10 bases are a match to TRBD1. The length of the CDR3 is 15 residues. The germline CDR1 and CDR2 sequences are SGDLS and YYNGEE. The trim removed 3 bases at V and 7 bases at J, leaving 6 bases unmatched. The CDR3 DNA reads TGTGCCAGCAGCGCTCGGGGGACAGGGGTTGAAAAACTGTTTTTT. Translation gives CASSARGTGVEKLFF.

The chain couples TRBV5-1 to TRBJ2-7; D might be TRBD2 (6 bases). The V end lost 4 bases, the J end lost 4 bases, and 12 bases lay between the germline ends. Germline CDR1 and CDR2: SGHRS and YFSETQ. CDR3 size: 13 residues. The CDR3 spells CASSPGGRYEQYF. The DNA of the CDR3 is TGCGCCAGCAGCCCAGGAGGGCGGTACGAGCAGTACTTC.

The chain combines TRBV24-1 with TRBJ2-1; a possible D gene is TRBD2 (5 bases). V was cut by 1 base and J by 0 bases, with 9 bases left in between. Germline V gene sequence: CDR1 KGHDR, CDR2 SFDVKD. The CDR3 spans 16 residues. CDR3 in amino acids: CATSDLVASSYNEQFF. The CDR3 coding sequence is TGTGCCACCAGTGATTTAGTAGCGAGCTCCTACAATGAGCAGTTCTTC.

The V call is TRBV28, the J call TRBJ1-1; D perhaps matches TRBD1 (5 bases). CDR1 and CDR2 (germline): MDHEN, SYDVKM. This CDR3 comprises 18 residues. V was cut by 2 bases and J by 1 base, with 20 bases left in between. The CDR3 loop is CASSLRTRGFVRNTEAFF. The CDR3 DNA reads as TGTGCCAGCAGTTTACGGACCCGGGGCTTTGTGAGGAACACTGAAGCTTTCTTT.

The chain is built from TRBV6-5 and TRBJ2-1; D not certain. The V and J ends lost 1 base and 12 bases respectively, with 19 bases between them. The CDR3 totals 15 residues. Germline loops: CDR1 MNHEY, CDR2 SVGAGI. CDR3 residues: CASSYLSGSHKGQFF. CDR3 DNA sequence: TGTGCCAGCAGTTACTTGTCGGGTAGCCACAAGGGGCAGTTCTTC.

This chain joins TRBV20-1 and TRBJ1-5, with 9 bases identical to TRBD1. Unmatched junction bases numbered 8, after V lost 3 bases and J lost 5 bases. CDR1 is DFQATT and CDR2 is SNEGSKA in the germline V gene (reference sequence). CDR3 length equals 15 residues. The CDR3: CSASYRGRTDQPQHF. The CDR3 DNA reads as TGCAGTGCTAGTTACAGGGGGCGTACCGATCAGCCCCAGCATTTT.

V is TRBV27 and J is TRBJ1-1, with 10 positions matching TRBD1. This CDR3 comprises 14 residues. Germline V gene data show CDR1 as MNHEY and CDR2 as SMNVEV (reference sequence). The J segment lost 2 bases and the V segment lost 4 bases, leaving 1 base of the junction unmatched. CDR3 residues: CASSWTGGNTEAFF. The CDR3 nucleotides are TGTGCCAGCAGTTGGACAGGGGGTAACACTGAAGCTTTCTTT.

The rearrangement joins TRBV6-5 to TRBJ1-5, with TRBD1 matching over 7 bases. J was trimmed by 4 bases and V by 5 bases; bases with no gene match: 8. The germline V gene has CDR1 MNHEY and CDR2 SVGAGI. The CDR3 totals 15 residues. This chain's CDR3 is CASSPGTVTNQPQHF. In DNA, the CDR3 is TGTGCCAGCAGTCCCGGGACAGTTACTAATCAGCCCCAGCATTTT.

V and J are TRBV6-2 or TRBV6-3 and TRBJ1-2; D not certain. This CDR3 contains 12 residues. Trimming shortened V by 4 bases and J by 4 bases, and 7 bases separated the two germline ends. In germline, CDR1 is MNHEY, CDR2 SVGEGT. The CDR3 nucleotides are TGTGCCAGCAGTTCCGTGGGCTATGGCTACACCTTC. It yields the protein CASSSVGYGYTF.

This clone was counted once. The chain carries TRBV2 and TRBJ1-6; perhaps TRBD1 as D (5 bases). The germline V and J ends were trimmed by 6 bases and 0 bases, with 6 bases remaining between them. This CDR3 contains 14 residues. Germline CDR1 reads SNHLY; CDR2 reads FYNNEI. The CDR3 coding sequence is TGTGCCAGCAGAGGGACCTCCTATAATTCACCCCTCCACTTT. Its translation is CASRGTSYNSPLHF.

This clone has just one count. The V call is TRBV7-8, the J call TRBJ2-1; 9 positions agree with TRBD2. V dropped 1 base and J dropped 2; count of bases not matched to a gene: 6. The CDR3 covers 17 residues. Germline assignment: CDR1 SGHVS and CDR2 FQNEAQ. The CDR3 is CASSLDKRGAPYNEQFF. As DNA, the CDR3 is TGTGCCAGCAGCTTAGATAAGCGGGGGGCCCCCTACAATGAGCAGTTCTTC.

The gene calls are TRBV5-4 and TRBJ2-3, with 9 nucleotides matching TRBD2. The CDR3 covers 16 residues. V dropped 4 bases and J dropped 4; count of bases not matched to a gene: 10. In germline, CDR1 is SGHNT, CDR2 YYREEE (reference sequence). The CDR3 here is CASSPAGGQAADTQYF. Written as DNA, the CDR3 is TGTGCCAGCAGCCCCGCGGGGGGGCAGGCTGCAGATACGCAGTATTTT.

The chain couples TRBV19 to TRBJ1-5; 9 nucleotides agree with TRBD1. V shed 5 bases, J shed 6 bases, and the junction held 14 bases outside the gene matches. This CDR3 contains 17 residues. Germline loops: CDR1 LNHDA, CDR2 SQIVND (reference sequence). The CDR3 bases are TGTGCCAGTAGTGCCTTCACCGGGACAGGGAGGAGTCAGCCCCAGCATTTT. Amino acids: CASSAFTGTGRSQPQHF.

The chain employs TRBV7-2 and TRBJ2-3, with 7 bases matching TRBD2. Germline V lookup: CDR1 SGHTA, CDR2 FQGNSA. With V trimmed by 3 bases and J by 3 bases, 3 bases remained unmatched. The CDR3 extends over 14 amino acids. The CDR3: CASSFGGGTDTQYF. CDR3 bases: TGTGCCAGCAGCTTCGGCGGGGGTACAGATACGCAGTATTTT.